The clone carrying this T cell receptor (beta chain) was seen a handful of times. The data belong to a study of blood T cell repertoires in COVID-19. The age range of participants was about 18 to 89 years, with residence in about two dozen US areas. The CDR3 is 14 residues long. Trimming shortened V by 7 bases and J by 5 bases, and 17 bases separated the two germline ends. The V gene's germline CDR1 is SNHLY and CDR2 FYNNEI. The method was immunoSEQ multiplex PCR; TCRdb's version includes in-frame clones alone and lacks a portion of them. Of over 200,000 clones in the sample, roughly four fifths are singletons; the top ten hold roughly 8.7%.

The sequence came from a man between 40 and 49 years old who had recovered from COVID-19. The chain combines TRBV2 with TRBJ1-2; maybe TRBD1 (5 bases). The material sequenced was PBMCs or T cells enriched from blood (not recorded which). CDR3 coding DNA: TGTGCCAGCAAAGTGGGTACAGGATCATATGGCTACACCTTC. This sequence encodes CASKVGTGSYGYTF.